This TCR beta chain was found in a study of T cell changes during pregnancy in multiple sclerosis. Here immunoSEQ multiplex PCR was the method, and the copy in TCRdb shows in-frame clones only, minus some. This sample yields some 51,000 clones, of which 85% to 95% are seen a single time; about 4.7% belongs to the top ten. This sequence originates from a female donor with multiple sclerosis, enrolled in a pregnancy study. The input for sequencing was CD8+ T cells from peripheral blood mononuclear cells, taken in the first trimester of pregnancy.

The CDR3 region has the DNA TGTGCCAGCAGCTTAAGGCGGGGGGGCCAAGGAGATGAGCAGTTCTTC. Amino acid sequence: CASSLRRGGQGDEQFF. V is TRBV13 and J is TRBJ2-1; 9 nucleotides agree with TRBD2. Per the germline V gene, CDR1 is PRHDT and CDR2 is FYEKMQ (reference sequence). This CDR3 has 16 amino acids. The ends lost 2 bases at V and 8 bases at J; junction bases unmatched: 10.